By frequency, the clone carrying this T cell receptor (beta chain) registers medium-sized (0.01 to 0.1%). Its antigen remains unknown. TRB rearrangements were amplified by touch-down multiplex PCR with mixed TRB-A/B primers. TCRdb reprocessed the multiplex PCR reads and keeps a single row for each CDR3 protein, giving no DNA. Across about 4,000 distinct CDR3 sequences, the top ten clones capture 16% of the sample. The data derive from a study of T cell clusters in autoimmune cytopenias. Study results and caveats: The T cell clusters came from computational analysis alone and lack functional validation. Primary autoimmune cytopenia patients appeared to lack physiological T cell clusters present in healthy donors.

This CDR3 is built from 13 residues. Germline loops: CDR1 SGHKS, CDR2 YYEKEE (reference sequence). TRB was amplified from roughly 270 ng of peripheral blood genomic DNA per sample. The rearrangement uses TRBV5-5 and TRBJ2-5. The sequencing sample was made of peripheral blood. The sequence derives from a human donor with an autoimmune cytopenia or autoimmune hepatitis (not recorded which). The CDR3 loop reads CASSLPGKETQYF.